This T cell receptor (beta chain) was documented in a study of blood T cell repertoires in COVID-19. The authors' processing: Amplification with reference gene primers provided the estimates of nucleated cell counts. Here immunoSEQ multiplex PCR was the method, and the copy in TCRdb shows in-frame clones only, minus some. The V and J calls and the clone size are those of that table, but D and trimming were determined from the DNA. The repertoire holds 75,000 to 80,000 clones, with 88% as singletons. CDR3 length: 15 amino acids. The ends were cut back, 3 bases at V and 4 bases at J, with 15 bases in the middle. The V gene's germline CDR1 is DFQATT and CDR2 SNEGSKA (reference sequence).

Sequencing was carried out using peripheral blood. The chain links TRBV20-1 to TRBJ2-2, with D perhaps matching TRBD2 (6 bases). This clonotype originated in a human donor in a cohort sampled during active COVID-19. The CDR3 spells CSASVGSSATGELFF. The CDR3 nucleotides read TGCAGTGCTAGTGTCGGGAGCTCGGCCACCGGGGAGCTGTTTTTT.